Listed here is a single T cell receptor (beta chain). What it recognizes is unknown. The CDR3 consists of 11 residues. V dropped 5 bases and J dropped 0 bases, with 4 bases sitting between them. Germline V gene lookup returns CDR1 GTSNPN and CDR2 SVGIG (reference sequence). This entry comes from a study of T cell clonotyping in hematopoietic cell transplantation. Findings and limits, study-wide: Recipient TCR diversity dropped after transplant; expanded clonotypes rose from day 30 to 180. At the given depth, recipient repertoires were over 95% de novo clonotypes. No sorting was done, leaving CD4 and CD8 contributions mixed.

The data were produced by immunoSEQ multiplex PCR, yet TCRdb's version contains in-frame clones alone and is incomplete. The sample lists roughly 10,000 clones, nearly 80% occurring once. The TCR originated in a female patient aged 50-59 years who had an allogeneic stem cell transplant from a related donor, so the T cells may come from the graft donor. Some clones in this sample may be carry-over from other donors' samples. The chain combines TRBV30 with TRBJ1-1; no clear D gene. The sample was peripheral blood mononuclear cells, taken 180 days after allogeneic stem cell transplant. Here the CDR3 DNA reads TGTGCCTGGGTAATGAACACTGAAGCTTTCTTT. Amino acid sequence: CAWVMNTEAFF.